This T cell receptor (beta chain) was profiled in a study of cytomegalovirus exposure and HLA in healthy donors. Turning to the study itself: An analysis done earlier identified fewer than 140 million unique TCR beta sequences from 200 million or so T cells.

The PCR contained 60 Vbeta and 13 Jbeta primers. Data came from immunoSEQ multiplex PCR; TCRdb stores just in-frame clones and leaves some out. Of around 130,000 clones in the sample, approximately 72% were seen once. This clone has just a few counts. Its target is unknown. Study results and caveats: TCR sequences were mostly rare, though some public TCRs occurred in many donors. Links to common viral pathogens appeared, in a later analysis, for several of the most significant clusters.

What was sequenced was PBMCs. The clonotype was recovered from a young man in good health and CMV-seronegative.

The CDR3 bases are TGTGCCAGCAAGACCGGGGACATCACAGATACGCAGTATTTT. Translating it yields CASKTGDITDTQYF. This chain joins TRBV28 and TRBJ2-3; TRBD1 might be the D (6 bases). Germline lookup yields CDR1 MDHEN and CDR2 SYDVKM. The germline V and J ends were trimmed by 7 bases and 2 bases, with 13 bases remaining between them. The CDR3 is 14 amino acids. Full variable domain (rest looked up from reference TRBV28 and TRBJ2-3): DVKVTQSSRYLVKRTGEKVFLECVQDMDHENMFWYRQDPGLGLRLIYFSYDVKMKEKGDIPEGYSVSREKKERFSLILESASTNQTSMYLCASKTGDITDTQYFGPGTRLTVL.